A single sample gave rise to the 3 T cell receptor beta chains below, sequenced in a study of siplizumab effects on memory and regulatory T cells. Some clones are missing from TCRdb's copy, which holds only in-frame ones; the method was immunoSEQ multiplex PCR. This repertoire shows about 120,000 clones, just under 95% found once; its top ten account for 1.3%. Source material: CD4+ T cells sorted from blood. These receptors were taken from a human donor in good health.

V usage is TRBV5-1 and J usage is TRBJ2-7, with D perhaps assigned TRBD1 or TRBD2 (5 bases each). The CDR3 is made up of 14 amino acids. Germline V gene data show CDR1 as SGHRS and CDR2 as YFSETQ. V dropped 2 bases and J dropped 5 bases, with 14 bases sitting between them. The CDR3 region is CASSLGREIDEQYF. The CDR3 nucleotides read TGCGCCAGCAGCTTAGGCAGGGAGATCGACGAGCAGTACTTC. Combining the CDR3 with reference TRBV5-1 and TRBJ2-7 gives the whole variable domain KAGVTQTPRYLIKTRGQQVTLSCSPISGHRSVSWYQQTPGQGLQFLFEYFSETQRNKGNFPGRFSGRQFSNSRSEMNVSTLELGDSALYLCASSLGREIDEQYFGPGTRLTVT.

The chain employs TRBV28 and TRBJ1-2; TRBD1 matches 9 bases. This CDR3 is built from 15 residues. Germline assignment: CDR1 MDHEN and CDR2 SYDVKM. The junction had 3 bases not matched to a gene; V was cut back by 4 bases and J by 0 bases. The CDR3 is CASSYGDRANYGYTF. As DNA, the CDR3 is TGTGCCAGCAGTTATGGGGACAGGGCTAACTATGGCTACACCTTC.

V usage is TRBV6-4 and J usage is TRBJ1-1; D is perhaps TRBD1 (6 bases). The germline CDR1 and CDR2 sequences are MRHNA and SNTAGT. The germline V and J ends were trimmed by 3 bases and 4 bases, with 9 bases remaining between them. The CDR3 loop spans 13 amino acids. The CDR3 sequence is CASSEIQGTEAFF. CDR3 in DNA: TGTGCCAGCAGTGAAATACAGGGCACTGAAGCTTTCTTT.